The 28 T cell receptor beta chains given below trace back to one sample, sequenced in a study of T cells after yellow fever vaccination. Each CDR3 protein is one row after TCRdb ran MiXCR on the 5' RACE reads. The table includes 620,000 or so distinct CDR3 sequences, 17% detected once. The sample consisted of PBMCs, taken 5 to 6 days after the first yellow fever vaccination. These receptors all stem from a man aged 18 to 29 who received the YFV17D yellow fever vaccine.

V gene TRBV5-1 combines with J gene TRBJ1-6; no clear D. With 4 bases removed from V and 7 bases from J, the gap between germline ends came to 9 bases. The CDR3 is 13 amino acids. Germline V gives CDR1 SGHRS, CDR2 YFSETQ. The CDR3 sequence: CASSTGENSPLHF. CDR3 DNA sequence: TGCGCCAGCAGCACGGGAGAAAATTCACCCCTCCACTTT.

The CDR3 DNA is TGTGCCATCAGTGTAGGAGAGAACTACGAGCAGTACGTC. This sequence encodes CAISVGENYEQYV. The chain couples TRBV10-3 to TRBJ2-7; D gene unclear. The germline CDR1 and CDR2 sequences are ENHRY and SYGVKD. The CDR3 runs to 13 residues. V was trimmed by 4 bases and J by 3 bases, leaving 10 bases between them.

This clonotype was observed a handful of times. The rearrangement links TRBV4-3 to TRBJ2-7, with D possibly TRBD2 on 5 matching bases. The CDR3 totals 14 residues. CDR1 and CDR2 (germline): LGHNA, YSLEER. Trimming shortened V by 2 bases and J by 2 bases, and 10 bases separated the two germline ends. The CDR3 sequence is CASSQRPGTYEQYF. DNA of the CDR3: TGCGCCAGCAGCCAAAGGCCCGGGACCTACGAGCAGTACTTC.

Only a few counts were recorded for this clonotype. This chain joins TRBV4-3 and TRBJ2-7; D may match TRBD1 or TRBD2 (5 bases each). V lost 0 bases and J 3 bases, leaving 6 bases between the germline ends. This CDR3 spans 13 amino acids. The germline V gene has CDR1 LGHNA and CDR2 YSLEER. CDR3 in amino acids: CASSQEGVYEQYV. In DNA, the CDR3 is TGCGCCAGCAGCCAAGAGGGGGTCTACGAGCAGTACGTC.

This clonotype was recorded a few times. The CDR3 nucleotides read TGTGCCAGCAGCCAATCCCCCGGGCGGGGGGGGATCGGCACAGATACGCAGTATTTT. Translated, it gives CASSQSPGRGGIGTDTQYF. The chain joins TRBV3-1 to TRBJ2-3; 9 positions match TRBD2. The length of the CDR3 is 19 residues. The germline V gene encodes CDR1 LGHDT and CDR2 YNNKEL (reference sequence). J was trimmed by 1 base and V by 2 bases; bases with no gene match: 13.

The J gene is TRBJ1-1, the V gene TRBV9; D is undetermined. This CDR3 region has 14 residues. Trimming left V 0 bases short and J 2 bases short, with 8 bases between. CDR1 and CDR2 (germline): SGDLS, YYNGEE. CDR3 DNA: TGTGCCAGCAGCGTAGCCGAGGTCAACACTGAAGCTTTCTTT. This encodes CASSVAEVNTEAFF.

The V gene is TRBV12-3 or TRBV12-4, the J gene TRBJ2-3; weak D call: TRBD2 (6 bases). The V end lost 4 bases, the J end lost 8 bases, and 16 bases lay between the germline ends. The CDR3 is 14 amino acids. DNA of the CDR3: TGTGCCAGCAGTTGGGCGGGGCCCGCCGGTACGCAGTATTTT. Its translation is CASSWAGPAGTQYF.

This clonotype was picked up a small number of times. The chain is built from TRBV7-3 and TRBJ2-1, with no clear D. The germline V gene has CDR1 SGHTA and CDR2 FQGTGA. The CDR3 extends over 16 amino acids. The ends were cut back, 2 bases at V and 0 bases at J, with 11 bases in the middle. CDR3 bases: TGTGCCAGCAGCTTACTCGGCTCAAGCTCCTACAATGAGCAGTTCTTC. This gives the protein CASSLLGSSSYNEQFF.

Many counts were recorded for this clonotype. The genes are TRBV4-3 and TRBJ2-3; the match to TRBD1 covers 8 bases. This CDR3 comprises 16 residues. J gave up 5 bases and V 0 bases, and 7 bases lay outside the gene matches. The germline CDR1 and CDR2 sequences are LGHNA and YSLEER. The CDR3 nucleotides read TGCGCCAGCAGCCAAGAGCGCCAGGGGGCGAGAGATACGCAGTATTTT. Its protein product is CASSQERQGARDTQYF.

In its sample, this clonotype was seen a few times. The chain uses TRBV5-1 and TRBJ1-4; D is possibly TRBD1 (6 bases). The CDR3 sequence is 15 residues long. CDR1 is SGHRS, CDR2 YFSETQ, per germline. Trimming shortened V by 0 bases and J by 8 bases, and 14 bases separated the two germline ends. CDR3 DNA: TGCGCCAGCAGCTTGGATCACAGGGCAAGCGAAAAACTGTTTTTT. Translation: CASSLDHRASEKLFF.

In this sample, this clonotype turned up once. The rearrangement uses TRBV9 and TRBJ2-3; 10 bases line up with TRBD1. Germline loops: CDR1 SGDLS, CDR2 YYNGEE. V lost 4 bases, J lost 5 bases, and 10 bases stayed unmatched. The CDR3 is made up of 16 amino acids. CDR3 DNA: TGTGCCAGCAGCTATACCGGACAGGGGGGTGAAGATACGCAGTATTTT. Translating gives CASSYTGQGGEDTQYF.

The V gene is TRBV13, the J gene TRBJ2-7; tentatively, D is TRBD1 or TRBD2 (5 bases each). Trimming took off 5 bases at V and 2 bases at J, with 16 bases between the two ends. Germline-derived CDR1 and CDR2 are PRHDT and FYEKMQ (reference sequence). The CDR3 consists of 15 residues. The CDR3 nucleotides are TGTGCCAGCAGCCCCCACTACCGGGGCCCCTACGAGCAGTACTTC. This translates into CASSPHYRGPYEQYF.

Worth noting for this clonotype: Possible read error: a much larger clone is one base away. CDR3 sequence (DNA): TGCGCCAGCAGCTTGCGGACAGAACAAGAGACCCAGTACTTC. Amino acids: CASSLRTEQETQYF. The rearrangement uses TRBV5-1 and TRBJ2-5; D is possibly TRBD1 (6 bases). Germline CDR1 reads SGHRS; CDR2 reads YFSETQ. The CDR3 is made up of 14 amino acids. V dropped 1 base and J dropped 2 bases, with 9 bases sitting between them.

This clonotype was seen a handful of times. One junction end does not reproduce the germline sequence, and a read error may be involved. The chain links TRBV7-7 to TRBJ1-6, with D maybe TRBD1 (6 bases). The CDR3 spans 15 residues. Germline V lookup: CDR1 SSHAT, CDR2 FNYEAQ (reference sequence). The CDR3 here is CASSYTGETGSPLHF. Here the CDR3 DNA reads TGTGCTAGCAGCTATACCGGGGAGACAGGTTCACCCCTCCACTTT.

V gene TRBV5-1 combines with J gene TRBJ2-3, with D tentatively TRBD1 (5 bases). V dropped 1 base and J dropped 0 bases, with 9 bases sitting between them. The CDR3 totals 15 residues. Germline CDR1 SGHRS, CDR2 YFSETQ. This CDR3 is CASSLTDSSTDTQYF. In DNA form, the CDR3 reads TGCGCCAGCAGCTTGACCGACAGTAGCACAGATACGCAGTATTTT.

This clonotype was observed a handful of times. The V gene is TRBV3-1, the J gene TRBJ2-5, with TRBD2 matching over 8 bases. This CDR3 is built from 15 residues. Germline CDR1 and CDR2: LGHDT and YNNKEL (reference sequence). V lost 6 bases, J lost 1 base, and 7 bases stayed unmatched. CDR3 in DNA: TGTGCCAGCAGTCTTCGGACTAGCAGCCAAGAGACCCAGTACTTC. Protein product: CASSLRTSSQETQYF.

The chain is built from TRBV20-1 and TRBJ2-3, with TRBD2 identical over 10 bases. From germline, CDR1 is DFQATT and CDR2 SNEGSKA (reference sequence). This CDR3 is 14 amino acids long. V lost 4 bases and J lost 6; bases outside the gene matches: 7. DNA of the CDR3: TGCAGTGCTATCGGGCTAGCGGGGGTGGATACGCAGTATTTT. Translated, it gives CSAIGLAGVDTQYF.

This clonotype was detected a few times. The J gene is TRBJ2-3, the V gene TRBV7-2, with D unclear. With 5 bases removed from V and 7 bases from J, the gap between germline ends came to 19 bases. The CDR3 runs 15 residues. Germline V gives CDR1 SGHTA, CDR2 FQGNSA. The CDR3 sequence is CASSGYGIRRNTQYF. The CDR3 DNA reads as TGTGCCAGCAGCGGCTATGGCATTAGACGAAATACGCAGTATTTT.

This rearrangement joins TRBV3-1 to TRBJ1-1; tentative D call: TRBD1 (5 bases). Germline V gives CDR1 LGHDT, CDR2 YNNKEL (reference sequence). Between the trimmed V and J ends, which lost 4 bases and 10 bases, there was a span of 10 bases. The CDR3 sequence is 11 residues long. This chain's CDR3 is CASSPGGGAFF. In DNA, the CDR3 is TGTGCCAGCAGCCCCGGTGGGGGAGCTTTCTTT.

This clonotype was counted only a few times. The J gene is TRBJ2-7, the V gene TRBV10-3; maybe TRBD2 (6 bases). The germline V gene has CDR1 ENHRY and CDR2 SYGVKD. This CDR3 region has 13 residues. V was pared by 4 bases and J by 6 bases, with 13 bases between. The CDR3, as DNA: TGTGCCATCAGTGTTACTCTAGCGCGCGAGCAGTACTTC. Translating it yields CAISVTLAREQYF.

In its sample, this clonotype was seen a few times. The V call is TRBV20-1, the J call TRBJ2-5; 10 bases agree with TRBD2. The CDR3 spans 16 residues. Germline CDR1 reads DFQATT; CDR2 reads SNEGSKA (reference sequence). Trimming removed 4 bases from V and 0 bases from J; junction bases left unmatched: 8. The DNA of the CDR3 is TGCAGTGCTACCCCAGCTAGCGGGGGCGACCAAGAGACCCAGTACTTC. This sequence encodes CSATPASGGDQETQYF.

The genes are TRBV19 and TRBJ1-5; the D is unclear. Germline loops: CDR1 LNHDA, CDR2 SQIVND (reference sequence). This CDR3 has 14 amino acids. V dropped 1 base and J dropped 0 bases, with 4 bases sitting between them. The CDR3 nucleotides read TGTGCCAGTAGTATAGGTTATAGCAATCAGCCCCAGCATTTT. Its protein is CASSIGYSNQPQHF.

This chain links TRBV6-1 with TRBJ2-6; D is possibly TRBD1 (6 bases). Germline loops: CDR1 MNHNS, CDR2 SASEGT. Between the trimmed V and J ends, which lost 6 bases and 2 bases, there was a span of 11 bases. The CDR3 spans 15 residues. Written as DNA, the CDR3 is TGTGCCAGCAGGGGAAACAGGGCTGGGGCCAACGTCCTGACTTTC. It specifies CASRGNRAGANVLTF.

The chain combines TRBV12-3 or TRBV12-4 with TRBJ1-4; D possibly corresponds to TRBD1 (6 bases). This CDR3 has 13 residues. V was pared by 6 bases and J by 8 bases, with 13 bases between. The CDR3, as DNA: TGTGCCAGCAGGGGGGGGGCAAAAGAAAAACTGTTTTTT. Translated: CASRGGAKEKLFF.

A few counts support this clonotype. The J gene is TRBJ2-3, the V gene TRBV20-1; D is ambiguous. The CDR3 runs to 14 residues. V was clipped by 1 base and J by 6 bases, with 14 bases between them. Germline V CDR1 and CDR2: DFQATT, SNEGSKA (reference sequence). In DNA form, the CDR3 reads TGCAGTGCTAGAGTTAAGACCCTCACGGATACGCAGTATTTT. Translating it yields CSARVKTLTDTQYF.

This clonotype was counted only a few times. The chain employs TRBV29-1 and TRBJ1-6; a weak D match, TRBD1 (6 bases). The V gene lost 4 bases and the J gene lost 0 bases, with 10 bases spanning the gap. The CDR3 extends over 15 amino acids. Germline assignment: CDR1 SQVTM and CDR2 ANQGSEA. The CDR3 bases are TGCAGCGTTGCGACAGGTAGCTCCTATAATTCACCCCTCCACTTT. This encodes CSVATGSSYNSPLHF.

The J gene is TRBJ1-1, the V gene TRBV30, with D perhaps matching TRBD1 (5 bases). V was pared by 3 bases and J by 6 bases, with 14 bases between. The CDR3 has 13 amino acids. Germline loops: CDR1 GTSNPN, CDR2 SVGIG (reference sequence). For the CDR3, the DNA is TGTGCCTGGAGGGGGGATGGAAACGCTGAAGCTTTCTTT. Protein: CAWRGDGNAEAFF.

This clonotype was recorded a few times. This sequence joins TRBV6-1 and TRBJ1-2; D remains unclear. The CDR3 sequence is 15 residues long. Germline assignment: CDR1 MNHNS and CDR2 SASEGT. V was trimmed by 4 bases and J by 5 bases, leaving 17 bases between them. CDR3 bases: TGTGCCAGCAGTGCGCAAAGGACGGGAGTGTATGGCTACACCTTC. Translation: CASSAQRTGVYGYTF.